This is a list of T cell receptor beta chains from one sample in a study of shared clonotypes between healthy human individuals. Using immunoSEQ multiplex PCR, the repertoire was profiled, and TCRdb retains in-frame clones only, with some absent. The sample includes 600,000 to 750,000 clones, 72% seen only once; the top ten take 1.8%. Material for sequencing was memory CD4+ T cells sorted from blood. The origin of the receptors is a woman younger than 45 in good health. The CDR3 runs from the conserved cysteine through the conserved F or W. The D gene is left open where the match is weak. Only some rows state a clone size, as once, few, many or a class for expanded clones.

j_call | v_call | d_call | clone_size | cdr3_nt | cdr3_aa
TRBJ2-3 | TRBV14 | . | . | TGTGCCAGCAGCCGTCTTACGGGGAATTGGGTTGGAGATACGCAGTATTTT | CASSRLTGNWVGDTQYF
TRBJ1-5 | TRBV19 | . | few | TGTGCCAGTAGTATAGGAGGCAGGGGTGGACAGCCCCAGCATTTT | CASSIGGRGGQPQHF
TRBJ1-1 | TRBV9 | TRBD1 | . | TGTGCCAGCAGCGTAGGGACAGGGGAGACTGAAGCTTTCTTT | CASSVGTGETEAFF
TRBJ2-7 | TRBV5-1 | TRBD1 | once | TGCGCCAGCAGCTTCGGTGACAGGGACTCCTACGAGCAGTACTTC | CASSFGDRDSYEQYF
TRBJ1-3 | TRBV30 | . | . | TGTGCCTGGACCTCTGGAAACACCATATATTTT | CAWTSGNTIYF
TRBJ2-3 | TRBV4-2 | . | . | TGTGCCAGCAGCCGACGGGACTCAAGCACAGATACGCAGTATTTT | CASSRRDSSTDTQYF
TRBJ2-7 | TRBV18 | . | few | TGTGCCAGCTCCCCCGACAGGTACGAGCAGTACTTC | CASSPDRYEQYF
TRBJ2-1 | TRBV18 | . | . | TGTGCCAGCTCACCTAGATACACCGACAATGAGCAGTTCTTC | CASSPRYTDNEQFF
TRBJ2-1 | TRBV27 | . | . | TGTGCCAGCAGGCGGACGGGAACCTACAATGAGCAGTTCTTC | CASRRTGTYNEQFF
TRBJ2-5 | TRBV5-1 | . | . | TGCGCCAGCCAAGGGAGCCCGGGGACAAGAGAGACCCAGTACTTC | CASQGSPGTRETQYF
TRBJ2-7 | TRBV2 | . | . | TGTGCCAGCAGTGCGCGGGACTACGAGCAGTACTTC | CASSARDYEQYF
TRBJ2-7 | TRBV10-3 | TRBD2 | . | TGTGCCATCAGTGATCGGACTAGCGACTCCTACGAGCAGTACTTC | CAISDRTSDSYEQYF
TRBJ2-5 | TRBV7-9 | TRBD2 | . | TGTGCCAGCAGCTTAGAGGGGAGGGGAGAGACCCAGTACTTC | CASSLEGRGETQYF
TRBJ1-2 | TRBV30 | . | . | TGTGCCTGGAGTTTAGGGATTAACTATGGCTACACCTTC | CAWSLGINYGYTF